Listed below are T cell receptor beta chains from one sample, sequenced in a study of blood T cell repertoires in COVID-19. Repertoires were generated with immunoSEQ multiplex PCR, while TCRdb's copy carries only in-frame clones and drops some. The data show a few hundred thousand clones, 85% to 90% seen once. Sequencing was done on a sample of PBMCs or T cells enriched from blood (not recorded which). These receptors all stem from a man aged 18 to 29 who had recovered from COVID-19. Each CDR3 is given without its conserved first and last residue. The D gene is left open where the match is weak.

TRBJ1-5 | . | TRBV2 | ASRTVSNQPQH
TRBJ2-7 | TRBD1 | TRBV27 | ASSFNLQGAEQY
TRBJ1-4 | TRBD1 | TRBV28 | ASGTGVGEKLF
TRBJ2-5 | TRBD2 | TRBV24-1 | ATSESSGKETQY
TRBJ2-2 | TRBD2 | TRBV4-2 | ASSQESGSTWNGELF
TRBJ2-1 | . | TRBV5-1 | ASSLESRTRDEQF
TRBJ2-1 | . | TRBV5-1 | ASSLSSYNEQF
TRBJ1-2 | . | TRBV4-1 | ASSPPLGLRGYT
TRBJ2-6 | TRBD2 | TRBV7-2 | ASSPPGLARGANVLT
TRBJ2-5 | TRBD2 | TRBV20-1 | SASGAGGLLETQY
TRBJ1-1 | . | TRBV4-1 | ASSQVQGYTEAF
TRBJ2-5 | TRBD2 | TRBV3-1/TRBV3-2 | ASSGGTSGGKTQY
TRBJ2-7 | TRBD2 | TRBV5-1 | ASSWGLAGESLEQY
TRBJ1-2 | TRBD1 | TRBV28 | ASSTAGTDDYGYT
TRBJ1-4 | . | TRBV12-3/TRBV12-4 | ASSLQTNEKLF
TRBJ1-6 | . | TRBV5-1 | ASSRAGDTYNSPLH
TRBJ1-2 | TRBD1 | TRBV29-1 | SVSAGGLYGYT
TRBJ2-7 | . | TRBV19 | ASSIGTITYEQY
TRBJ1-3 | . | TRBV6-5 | ASSRGPNSGNTIY
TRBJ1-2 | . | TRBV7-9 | ASSSPGGPNYGYT
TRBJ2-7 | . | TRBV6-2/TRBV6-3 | ASSRGAEQY
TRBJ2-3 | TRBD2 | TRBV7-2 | ASSPGTSGSGLTQY
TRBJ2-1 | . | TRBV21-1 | ARETSGGPRGGNEQF
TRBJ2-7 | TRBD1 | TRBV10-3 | AISEGTGGVSD
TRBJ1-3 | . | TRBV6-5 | ASTPPGGNTIY
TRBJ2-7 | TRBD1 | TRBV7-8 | ASSRDRGDEQY
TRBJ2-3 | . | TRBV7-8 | ASSQRQGQY
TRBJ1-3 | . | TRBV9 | ASSVDGGGNTIY
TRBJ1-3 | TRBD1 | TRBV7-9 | ASRPAAGGAGNTIY
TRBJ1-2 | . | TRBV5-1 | ASSIGLREGGYT
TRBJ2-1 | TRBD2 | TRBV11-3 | ASSSGTSGSHEQF